The present TCR beta chain was sequenced within a study of blood T cells in healthy people across ages. The authors ran a second PCR of about 7 to 11 cycles using a sample-barcoded 5' primer and a J-beta primer mix. TCRdb re-derived calls from the 5' RACE reads in MiXCR, one entry per CDR3 protein. Among fewer than 1,200,000 distinct CDR3 sequences listed, about 25% were seen once. This clonotype occurred a few times. The CDR3 has 15 residues. Germline values: CDR1 SGHRS, CDR2 YFSETQ. V was clipped by 2 bases and J by 8 bases, with 16 bases between them. These data also formed part of another study, on T cells of mothers and their children. That paper adds: Donation was provided by three healthy Caucasian mothers along with their six children. Barcodes for each sample and 2-4 random nucleotides were added by the M1S primer used in the second PCR. At a sensitivity of around 100 clones per million clonotypes, no persistent microchimeric T cell clones appeared.

The receptor was isolated from a girl aged 2-10 years in good health. The specimen was blood. V usage is TRBV5-1 and J usage is TRBJ1-4; D is ambiguous. The CDR3 region is CASSLGRRGLEKLFF. For the CDR3, the DNA is TGCGCCAGCAGCTTAGGACGGCGCGGATTAGAAAAACTGTTTTTT.